A selection of T cell receptor beta chains follows, all from one sample in a study of OX40 agonist ivuxolimab in advanced cancers. Some clones are missing from TCRdb's copy, which holds only in-frame ones; the method was immunoSEQ multiplex PCR. The table lists about 33,000 clones, around four fifths of them singletons, with roughly 12% in the top ten. Specimen: CD4+ or CD8+ T cells sorted from blood, collected in a trial of the OX40 agonist ivuxolimab. All receptors come from an adult with an advanced solid tumor such as melanoma, head and neck, liver or kidney cancer. CDR3s include the opening cysteine and the closing phenylalanine or tryptophan. A D gene is named only where the DNA matches it firmly. Clone size, where shown, is once, few, many, or a class for clones that have expanded.

J gene	clone size	D gene	V gene	CDR3 protein	CDR3 DNA
TRBJ1-4	-	-	TRBV4-3	CASSQSNGGTGGEKLFF	TGCGCCAGCAGCCAAAGTAACGGAGGGACCGGAGGGGAAAAACTGTTTTTT
TRBJ2-1	-	TRBD2	TRBV19	CASRSGGGEQFF	TGTGCCAGTAGGAGCGGGGGTGGTGAGCAGTTCTTC
TRBJ2-5	-	TRBD2	TRBV7-6	CASSFGLAGETQYF	TGTGCCAGCAGCTTCGGACTAGCTGGGGAGACCCAGTACTTC
TRBJ2-5	-	-	TRBV7-9	CASSSPQGGETQYF	TGTGCCAGCAGCTCGCCACAGGGAGGAGAGACCCAGTACTTC
TRBJ2-4	once	TRBD2	TRBV19	CASSMYGTSGGGAKNIQYF	TGTGCCAGTAGTATGTATGGGACTAGCGGGGGGGGCGCCAAAAACATTCAGTACTTC
TRBJ2-5	-	TRBD2	TRBV7-9	CATRLAGQETQYF	TGTGCCACTCGACTAGCGGGGCAAGAGACCCAGTACTTC
TRBJ2-3	once	TRBD1	TRBV7-3	CASSTGTGALDTQYF	TGTGCCAGCAGCACCGGGACAGGGGCCCTGGATACGCAGTATTTT
TRBJ1-1	few	-	TRBV9	CASSVRAGVNTEAFF	TGTGCCAGCAGCGTCCGAGCGGGGGTGAACACTGAAGCTTTCTTT
TRBJ2-1	-	-	TRBV6-4	CASSDSGLWDEQFF	TGTGCCAGCAGTGACTCGGGGCTCTGGGATGAGCAGTTCTTC
TRBJ2-7	few	-	TRBV7-2	CASRGPGDYEQYF	TGTGCCAGCAGAGGTCCCGGGGACTACGAGCAGTACTTC
TRBJ1-2	-	TRBD1	TRBV7-9	CASSERQGGYGYTF	TGTGCCAGCAGCGAAAGACAGGGTGGCTATGGCTACACCTTC
TRBJ2-1	-	-	TRBV5-4	CASSFRSGVKGEQFF	TGTGCCAGCAGCTTCCGTTCGGGAGTAAAAGGTGAGCAGTTCTTC
TRBJ2-5	-	TRBD2	TRBV29-1	CSVLPLAVEGETQYF	TGCAGCGTCCTCCCACTAGCGGTGGAGGGGGAGACCCAGTACTTC
TRBJ1-4	many	TRBD1	TRBV4-3	CASSPGTAVANEKLFF	TGCGCCAGCAGCCCGGGGACAGCAGTGGCTAATGAAAAACTGTTTTTT
TRBJ2-7	-	-	TRBV7-2	CASSLGGINEQYF	TGTGCCAGCAGCTTAGGCGGGATAAACGAGCAGTACTTC
TRBJ1-5	-	-	TRBV7-8	CASSLAQGNQPQHF	TGTGCCAGCAGCTTAGCGCAAGGGAATCAGCCCCAGCATTTT
TRBJ2-1	-	-	TRBV7-3	CASSLIGGDYNEQFF	TGTGCCAGCAGCTTAATTGGCGGAGACTACAATGAGCAGTTCTTC
TRBJ2-1	-	TRBD2	TRBV13	CASSLSALAGHNEQFF	TGTGCCAGCAGCTTATCCGCACTAGCGGGGCACAATGAGCAGTTCTTC